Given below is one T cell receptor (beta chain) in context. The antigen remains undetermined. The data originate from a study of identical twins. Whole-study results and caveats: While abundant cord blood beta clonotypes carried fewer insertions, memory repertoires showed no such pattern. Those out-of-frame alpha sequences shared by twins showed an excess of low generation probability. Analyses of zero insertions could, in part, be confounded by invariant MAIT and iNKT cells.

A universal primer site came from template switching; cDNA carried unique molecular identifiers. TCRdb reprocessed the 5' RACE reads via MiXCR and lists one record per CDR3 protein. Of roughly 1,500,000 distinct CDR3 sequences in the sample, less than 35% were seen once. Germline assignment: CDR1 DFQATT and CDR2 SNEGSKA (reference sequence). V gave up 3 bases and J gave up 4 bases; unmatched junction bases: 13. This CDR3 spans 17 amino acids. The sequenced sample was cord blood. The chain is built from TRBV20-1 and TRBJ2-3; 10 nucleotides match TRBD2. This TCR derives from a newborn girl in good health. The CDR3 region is CSARGGTLAGAADTQYF. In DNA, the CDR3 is TGCAGTGCTAGGGGGGGGACGCTAGCGGGAGCTGCAGATACGCAGTATTTT.